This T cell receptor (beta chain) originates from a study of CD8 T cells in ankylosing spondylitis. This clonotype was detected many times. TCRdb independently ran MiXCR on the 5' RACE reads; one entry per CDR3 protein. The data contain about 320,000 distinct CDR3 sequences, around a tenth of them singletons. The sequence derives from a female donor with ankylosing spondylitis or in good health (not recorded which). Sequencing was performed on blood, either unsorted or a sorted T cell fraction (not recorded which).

DNA for the CDR3: TGCAGCGCCATCCGGGACAACAGGGAGATGAACACTGAAGCTTTCTTT. Translated: CSAIRDNREMNTEAFF. The genes are TRBV29-1 and TRBJ1-1, with D perhaps TRBD1 (6 bases). The CDR3 runs to 16 residues. The ends were cut back, 7 bases at V and 0 bases at J, with 21 bases in the middle. Germline V CDR1 and CDR2: SQVTM, ANQGSEA.